These 20 T cell receptor beta chains originate from one sample sequenced in a study of T cell repertoires in cytomegalovirus infection. MiXCR, applied by TCRdb to the reads, yields one record per CDR3 protein. The profile shows approximately 910,000 distinct CDR3 sequences, around 32% of them singletons. These TCRs' antigens remain unknown. The sample here was cultured CD8+ T cells from PBMCs, taken from culture after CMV antigen stimulation. These receptors all stem from a human donor in good health (CMV status not recorded). Some clones in this sample may be carry-over from other donors' samples.

In its sample, this clonotype was seen a few times. The CDR3 loop reads CASSPGRHQRSDEQFF. CDR3 bases: TGTGCCAGCAGCCCCGGCCGTCACCAAAGGTCGGATGAGCAGTTCTTC. The chain links TRBV11-3 to TRBJ2-1; D not certain. The CDR3 runs to 16 residues. V lost 5 bases and J lost 8, with 22 bases in between. The germline gives CDR1 SGHNT, CDR2 YENEEA.

V gene TRBV6-2 or TRBV6-3 combines with J gene TRBJ2-7; 7 bases are shared with TRBD1. The length of the CDR3 is 12 residues. Trimming cost V 6 bases and J 5 bases; bases outside gene matches: 4. Per the germline V gene, CDR1 is MNHEY and CDR2 is SVGEGT. The CDR3 coding sequence is TGTGCCAGCAGCTGGGACAGCCACGAGCAGTACGTC. This sequence encodes CASSWDSHEQYV.

This clonotype was counted only a few times. V gene TRBV9 combines with J gene TRBJ1-2; TRBD1 might be the D (5 bases). The V gene lost 7 bases and the J gene lost 4 bases, with 14 bases spanning the gap. Germline CDR1 SGDLS, CDR2 YYNGEE. This CDR3 spans 13 amino acids. The CDR3 nucleotides are TGTGCCAGCGGCTCATACAGGTTCTATGGCTACACCTTC. Translating gives CASGSYRFYGYTF.

The chain carries TRBV9 and TRBJ1-6, with a tentative D call TRBD1 (6 bases). V lost 3 bases to trimming and J lost 7 bases, with 20 bases between them. This CDR3 spans 17 amino acids. Germline loops: CDR1 SGDLS, CDR2 YYNGEE. In DNA, the CDR3 is TGTGCCAGCAGCGGCCGGACAGCCGCCACTAAGAATTCACCCCTCCACTTT. Encoded protein: CASSGRTAATKNSPLHF. Combining the CDR3 with reference TRBV9 and TRBJ1-6 gives the whole variable domain DSGVTQTPKHLITATGQRVTLRCSPRSGDLSVYWYQQSLDQGLQFLIQYYNGEERAKGNILERFSAQQFPDLHSELNLSSLELGDSALYFCASSGRTAATKNSPLHFGNGTRLTVT.

In its sample, this clonotype was seen a few times. The chain has TRBV4-1 and TRBJ2-5, with a possible D match to TRBD1 (6 bases). Germline CDR1 is MGHRA and CDR2 is YSYEKL. The CDR3 extends over 14 amino acids. Trimming stripped 0 bases from V and 5 bases from J, with 10 bases between. The CDR3: CASSQEGARETQYF. CDR3 DNA: TGCGCCAGCAGCCAAGAGGGGGCCCGGGAGACCCAGTACTTC.

V is TRBV10-3 and J is TRBJ1-2; D remains ambiguous. V lost 5 bases and J 3 bases, leaving 13 bases between the germline ends. Germline values: CDR1 ENHRY, CDR2 SYGVKD. The CDR3 loop spans 14 amino acids. The chain's CDR3 is CAISLAGSDYGYTF. CDR3 DNA sequence: TGTGCCATCAGTCTAGCGGGTTCGGACTATGGCTACACCTTC.

This clonotype turned up a few times. CDR3 nucleotides: TGTGCCAGCTGGAGGGGAAGTCCACACACAGATACGCAGTATTTT. The encoded protein is CASWRGSPHTDTQYF. The chain links TRBV11-2 to TRBJ2-3; tentative D call: TRBD2 (6 bases). Germline assignment: CDR1 SGHAT and CDR2 FQNNGV. The CDR3 runs to 15 residues. Trimming took off 8 bases at V and 2 bases at J, with 17 bases between the two ends.

The rearrangement joins TRBV29-1 to TRBJ1-6; 10 bases agree with TRBD1. CDR3 length: 14 amino acids. In germline, CDR1 is SQVTM, CDR2 ANQGSEA. The V segment lost 7 bases and the J segment 5 bases; nucleotides outside the gene matches: 5. In DNA form, the CDR3 reads TGCAGCGCCCGGACAGGGGGGAATAATTCACCCCTCCACTTT. Translation: CSARTGGNNSPLHF.

The chain recombines TRBV6-2 or TRBV6-3 with TRBJ1-2; D is unresolved. Trimming stripped 6 bases from V and 8 bases from J, with 19 bases between. The CDR3 has 14 amino acids. Germline CDR1 and CDR2: MNHEY and SVGEGT. The CDR3 DNA is TGTGCCAGCAGACGGTCGGACGGCTCCTGGGGCTACACCTTC. Protein product: CASRRSDGSWGYTF.

The chain employs TRBV6-5 and TRBJ2-3, with D perhaps matching TRBD1 or TRBD2 (5 bases each). CDR3 size: 15 residues. From germline, CDR1 is MNHEY and CDR2 SVGAGI. V was clipped by 3 bases and J by 4 bases, with 14 bases between them. CDR3 nucleotide sequence: TGTGCCAGCAGTTATTCGGGGCTTTCCGCAGATACGCAGTATTTT. This translates into CASSYSGLSADTQYF.

This clonotype was seen more than once but under ten times. The rearrangement uses TRBV5-5 and TRBJ2-1; D remains ambiguous. This CDR3 is 12 amino acids long. V was shortened by 6 bases and J by 4 bases, with 8 bases between the two germline ends. Germline V gives CDR1 SGHKS, CDR2 YYEKEE (reference sequence). The DNA of the CDR3 is TGTGCCAGCAACAGAGATTACAATGAGCAGTTCTTC. Its protein product is CASNRDYNEQFF.

This chain uses TRBV6-8 with TRBJ2-7; 8 bases are a match to TRBD1. The CDR3 totals 15 residues. Germline-derived CDR1 and CDR2 are MNHGY and SAAAGT. J lost 9 bases, V lost 6 bases, and 16 bases had no gene match. The CDR3: CASRPPEDRAESQYF. In DNA, the CDR3 is TGTGCCAGCAGACCCCCGGAGGACAGGGCCGAATCGCAGTACTTC.

The table lists this clonotype with a few counts. The CDR3: CASNHLAGANIQYF. For the CDR3, the DNA is TGTGCCAGCAATCATTTGGCAGGGGCAAACATTCAGTACTTC. The V call is TRBV12-3 or TRBV12-4, the J call TRBJ2-4; the D gene is possibly TRBD1 (6 bases). V was shortened by 7 bases and J by 6 bases, with 16 bases between the two germline ends. This CDR3 is 14 amino acids long.

V gene TRBV2 combines with J gene TRBJ2-7; D possibly corresponds to TRBD1 (6 bases). Trimming left V 5 bases short and J 0 bases short, with 14 bases between. Germline loops: CDR1 SNHLY, CDR2 FYNNEI. The CDR3 contains 15 residues. The CDR3 sequence: CASSPTGPASYEQYV. CDR3 in DNA: TGTGCCAGCAGTCCTACAGGGCCCGCCTCCTACGAGCAGTACGTC.

This clonotype was seen more than once but under ten times. The chain is built from TRBV19 and TRBJ2-7, with D hard to call. V was cut by 4 bases and J by 6 bases, with 16 bases left in between. CDR3 length equals 14 residues. The germline V gene has CDR1 LNHDA and CDR2 SQIVND (reference sequence). Here the CDR3 reads CASSSRRNTIEQYF. In nucleotides, the CDR3 is TGTGCCAGTAGTAGTAGAAGGAATACTATCGAGCAGTACTTC.

This clonotype was counted between two and nine times. The gene calls are TRBV4-1 and TRBJ2-5; 12 bases are shared with TRBD2. Germline V gene sequence: CDR1 MGHRA, CDR2 YSYEKL. V gave up 4 bases and J gave up 2 bases; unmatched junction bases: 5. The CDR3 extends over 16 amino acids. For the CDR3, the DNA is TGCGCCAGCAGCCCAACTAGCGGGGGGACACAAGAGACCCAGTACTTC. As protein: CASSPTSGGTQETQYF.

There are a few counts of this clonotype. This chain joins TRBV6-1 and TRBJ2-7; 11 nucleotides match TRBD1. Germline CDR1 and CDR2: MNHNS and SASEGT. This CDR3 has 14 amino acids. J was trimmed by 0 bases and V by 8 bases; bases with no gene match: 3. The CDR3 protein is CASSGQGVSYEQYF. The DNA of the CDR3 is TGTGCCAGCTCGGGACAGGGGGTCTCCTACGAGCAGTACTTC.

Worth noting for this clonotype: Germline is not matched at one junction end, which may reflect a read error. This chain connects TRBV12-3 or TRBV12-4 to TRBJ2-5; 8 bases are a match to TRBD2. CDR3 length: 14 residues. CDR3 amino acids: CATSRTSGGETQYF. The DNA of the CDR3 is TGTGCCACCAGTCGGACCAGCGGGGGTGAGACCCAGTACTTC.

Many counts were recorded for this clonotype. The chain carries TRBV6-1 and TRBJ2-7; maybe TRBD1 (6 bases). Deletions cut 8 bases from V and 4 bases from J, with 18 bases between. Germline V gene sequence: CDR1 MNHNS, CDR2 SASEGT. This CDR3 contains 14 residues. The CDR3 reads CASGPPGHIYEQYF. CDR3 sequence (DNA): TGTGCCAGCGGCCCTCCGGGACACATTTACGAGCAGTACTTC.

This rearrangement joins TRBV6-1 to TRBJ1-6; D gene uncertain. Germline V gene data show CDR1 as MNHNS and CDR2 as SASEGT. Trimming shortened V by 6 bases and J by 5 bases, and 11 bases separated the two germline ends. CDR3 length: 14 residues. The CDR3 spells CASSPIPDNSPLHF. In DNA form, the CDR3 reads TGTGCCAGCAGCCCGATACCGGATAATTCACCCCTCCACTTT.